This record covers a single T cell receptor (beta chain). What it binds is unknown. Measured with immunoSEQ multiplex PCR; TCRdb has only the in-frame clones, and not every one. The table shows more than 6,500 clones, with approximately 66% occurring only once. The CDR3 has 17 residues. The V end lost 1 base, the J end lost 2 bases, and 16 bases lay between the germline ends. Germline V gene sequence: CDR1 SGHRS, CDR2 YFSETQ. The sample is drawn from a study of somatic mutations in cytotoxic T cells in rheumatoid arthritis. Study as a whole: Sorted by flow to nearly 100% purity were some V beta antibody-stained T-cell populations, including V beta1+ cells sequenced for TCRB. Regarding the study as a whole: Patients with rheumatoid arthritis showed a slight underrepresentation of TRBV07, a finding that was never subjected to any adjustment for multiple comparisons. Per patient, the largest CD8+ clone was found to exceed 20% of CD8+ cells in about an eighth of the roughly 65 cases.

Sequences were obtained from CD8+ T cells sorted from blood. J is TRBJ2-1 and V is TRBV5-1; no reliable D call. The TCR comes from a man between 35 and 55 years old in good health. CDR3 in amino acids: CASSLTQSPPAYNEQFF. DNA for the CDR3: TGCGCCAGCAGCTTGACCCAATCCCCTCCCGCCTACAATGAGCAGTTCTTC.